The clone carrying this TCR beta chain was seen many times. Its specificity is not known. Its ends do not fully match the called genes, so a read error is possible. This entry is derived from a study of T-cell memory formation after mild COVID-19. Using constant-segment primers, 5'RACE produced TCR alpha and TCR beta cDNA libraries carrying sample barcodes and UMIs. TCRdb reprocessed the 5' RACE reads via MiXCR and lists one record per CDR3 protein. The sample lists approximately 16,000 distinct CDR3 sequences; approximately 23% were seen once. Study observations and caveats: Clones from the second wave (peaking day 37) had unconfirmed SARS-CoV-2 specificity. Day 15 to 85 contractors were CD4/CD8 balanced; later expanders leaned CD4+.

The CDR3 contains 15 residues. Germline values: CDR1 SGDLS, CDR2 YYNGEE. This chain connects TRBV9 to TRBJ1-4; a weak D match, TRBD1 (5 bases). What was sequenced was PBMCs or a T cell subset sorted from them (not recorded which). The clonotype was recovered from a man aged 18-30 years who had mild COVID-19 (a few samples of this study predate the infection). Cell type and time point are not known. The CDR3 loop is CASSTGHYSNEKLFF. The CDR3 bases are TGTGCCAGCAGCACCGGACATTATTCTAACGAAAAACTGTTTTTT.